This TCR beta chain was observed in a study of CD8+ T cells in alopecia areata. Investigators sorted PBMCs to obtain both CD4+ and CD8+ T cells. Notes on the study in general: Compared with normal scalp, lesional scalp had higher clonality and more expanded CD8+ clones. Mice gave a clearer picture of TCR sharing than patients did, possibly for HLA-related reasons.

As to this clone: Antigen specificity is unknown.

RNA, once extracted, was reverse transcribed into cDNA for use as the sequencing template. Using immunoSEQ multiplex PCR, the repertoire was profiled, and TCRdb retains in-frame clones only, with some absent. The data contain 85,000 to 110,000 clones, around three fifths of them singletons. Source material: CD4+ T cells sorted from blood. The clonotype comes from a human donor in good health.

The CDR3 loop is CASSVGQGKETQYF. CDR3 DNA sequence: TGTGCCAGCAGCGTAGGGCAGGGGAAAGAGACCCAGTACTTC. This sequence joins TRBV9 and TRBJ2-5; perhaps TRBD1 as D (6 bases). V dropped 0 bases and J dropped 3 bases, with 9 bases sitting between them. Per germline, CDR1 SGDLS and CDR2 YYNGEE. This CDR3 comprises 14 residues.